Sequencing of this T cell receptor beta chain was carried out in a study of control samples from healthy donors and cancer patients. Germline lookup yields CDR1 SEHNR and CDR2 FQNEAQ (reference sequence). The CDR3 has 14 amino acids. The V and J ends lost 0 bases and 3 bases respectively, with 8 bases between them. Generated by immunoSEQ multiplex PCR, the TCRdb table keeps only in-frame clones and is missing some. The table has some 71,000 clones, roughly 90% seen once. V usage is TRBV7-9 and J usage is TRBJ1-2, with unresolved D. This clonotype originated in a man aged 55 to 70 with lung cancer. Sequencing was carried out using PBMCs. The CDR3 bases are TGTGCCAGCAGCTTAGCCTGGCAGGACTATGGCTACACCTTC. It encodes CASSLAWQDYGYTF.